This entry lists 3 T cell receptor beta chains sequenced from one sample in a study of long-term antiretroviral therapy in people with HIV. At the survey level, the v3.0 immunoSEQ assay was run. Assay: immunoSEQ multiplex PCR; the TCRdb copy retains only in-frame clones and omits some. The sample has some 30,000 clones, approximately 85% seen once. The source material was unsorted PBMCs, sampled around 3.3 years after starting antiretroviral therapy. The receptors were sampled from a young man with HIV.

The rearrangement links TRBV4-1 to TRBJ2-5, with D perhaps TRBD2 (6 bases). Germline V gives CDR1 MGHRA, CDR2 YSYEKL. Trimming left V 0 bases short and J 1 base short, with 12 bases between. CDR3 length: 16 amino acids. The CDR3 spells CASSQEDGGGQETQYF. The CDR3 coding sequence is TGCGCCAGCAGCCAAGAGGACGGGGGAGGCCAAGAGACCCAGTACTTC.

This chain uses TRBV28 with TRBJ1-3, with TRBD1 identical over 7 bases. Germline V lookup: CDR1 MDHEN, CDR2 SYDVKM. The CDR3 contains 15 residues. V was clipped by 3 bases and J by 1 base; unmatched bases: 3. This CDR3 is CASSLTGLSGNTIYF. The CDR3 DNA sequence: TGTGCCAGCAGTTTGACAGGGCTGTCTGGAAACACCATATATTTT. The full variable domain, in which reference TRBV28 and TRBJ1-3 provide the parts outside the CDR3, is DVKVTQSSRYLVKRTGEKVFLECVQDMDHENMFWYRQDPGLGLRLIYFSYDVKMKEKGDIPEGYSVSREKKERFSLILESASTNQTSMYLCASSLTGLSGNTIYFGEGSWLTVV.

The V gene is TRBV27, the J gene TRBJ2-7, with 11 bases fitting TRBD1. In germline, CDR1 is MNHEY, CDR2 SMNVEV (reference sequence). J gave up 3 bases and V 6 bases, and 7 bases lay outside the gene matches. The CDR3 consists of 15 residues. The CDR3 bases are TGTGCCAGCAGCCGGGGACAGGGGGTTTTCTACGAGCAGTACTTC. This encodes CASSRGQGVFYEQYF.